What follows are 30 T cell receptor beta chains derived from one specimen sequenced in a study of shared clonotypes between healthy human individuals. TCRdb's table, derived via immunoSEQ multiplex PCR, lists solely in-frame clones and lacks some. The data show hundreds of thousands of clones, 90% to 96% seen once. The sample consisted of naive CD4+ T cells sorted from blood. Indicated subset: CD45RA+ positively selected. Source of these receptors: a woman in her thirties in good health.

CDR3 loop: CASSPDQLDTQYF. The DNA for the CDR3 is TGTGCCAGCTCACCAGACCAACTGGATACGCAGTATTTT. This chain links TRBV18 with TRBJ2-3; D uncertain. Trimming stripped 2 bases from V and 6 bases from J, with 9 bases between. The CDR3 loop spans 13 amino acids. The germline CDR1 and CDR2 sequences are KGHSH and LQKENI.

Note on this clone: Germline is not matched at one junction end, which may reflect a read error. The chain couples TRBV27 to TRBJ1-1; possible D gene TRBD1, 5 bases. The CDR3 is 18 amino acids. CDR1 and CDR2 from the germline V gene are MNHEY and SMNVEV (reference sequence). For the CDR3, the DNA is TGTGCCAGCAGTTTATTTAAGGTAGCTAGGGGCCAAAACAATGAAGCTTTCTTT. This encodes CASSLFKVARGQNNEAFF.

The V and J genes are TRBV2 and TRBJ1-5; D might be TRBD1 (5 bases). The CDR3 has 14 residues. Looked up from germline, CDR1 is SNHLY and CDR2 is FYNNEI. V shed 4 bases and J shed 0 bases, with 7 bases lying between them. CDR3 protein: CASSGQNSNQPQHF. As DNA, the CDR3 is TGTGCCAGCAGTGGACAGAATAGCAATCAGCCCCAGCATTTT.

V is TRBV7-8 and J is TRBJ2-7; 7 nucleotides agree with TRBD1. From germline, CDR1 is SGHVS and CDR2 FQNEAQ. Trimming at V came to 5 bases and at J to 1 base, leaving 11 bases not matched to a gene. This CDR3 spans 16 amino acids. The CDR3 DNA is TGTGCCAGCAGCCTAATGGGAGACAGGGAGTCCTACGAGCAGTACTTC. As protein: CASSLMGDRESYEQYF.

V gene TRBV19 combines with J gene TRBJ1-1; tentative D call: TRBD1 (5 bases). Trimming took 6 bases from V and 3 from J, leaving 17 bases between them. The germline CDR1 and CDR2 sequences are LNHDA and SQIVND (reference sequence). This CDR3 contains 15 residues. The CDR3 nucleotides read TGTGCCAGTAGCCCGGGACGGACCTGGGACACTGAAGCTTTCTTT. Its translation is CASSPGRTWDTEAFF.

This clone was seen a single time. This chain connects TRBV2 to TRBJ2-7; TRBD1 or TRBD2 may be the D gene (5 bases each). Per the germline V gene, CDR1 is SNHLY and CDR2 is FYNNEI. Trimming took off 8 bases at V and 3 bases at J, with 8 bases between the two ends. The CDR3 runs to 11 residues. The CDR3 is CASGGSYEQYF. The CDR3 DNA is TGTGCCAGCGGGGGAAGCTACGAGCAGTACTTC.

The V call is TRBV27, the J call TRBJ2-3; D not certain. The ends were cut back, 8 bases at V and 0 bases at J, with 9 bases in the middle. CDR1 is MNHEY and CDR2 is SMNVEV in the germline V gene (reference sequence). This CDR3 has 13 residues. As DNA, the CDR3 is TGTGCCAGCCTAGGCGACAGCACAGATACGCAGTATTTT. Its protein is CASLGDSTDTQYF.

V and J are TRBV7-2 and TRBJ2-3; D gene unclear. The germline CDR1 and CDR2 sequences are SGHTA and FQGNSA. V was shortened by 6 bases and J by 5 bases, with 15 bases between the two germline ends. The CDR3 length is 14 residues. The CDR3 is CASRRRTSRDTQYF. CDR3 coding DNA: TGTGCCAGCAGGCGCAGGACCTCTCGAGATACGCAGTATTTT.

This chain links TRBV7-2 with TRBJ2-7; D is ambiguous. The CDR3 is 14 amino acids. With 1 base removed from V and 2 bases from J, the gap between germline ends came to 9 bases. Germline assignment: CDR1 SGHTA and CDR2 FQGNSA. For the CDR3, the DNA is TGTGCCAGCAGCTTAGAGCCGGTAGCCTACGAGCAGTACTTC. This sequence encodes CASSLEPVAYEQYF.

The gene calls are TRBV7-8 and TRBJ2-7, with TRBD2 matching 13 bases. CDR3 length: 17 residues. V lost 0 bases and J lost 1; bases outside the gene matches: 3. Per the germline V gene, CDR1 is SGHVS and CDR2 is FQNEAQ. The DNA for the CDR3 is TGTGCCAGCAGCTTAGCGGGGACTAGCGGGGAGTCCTACGAGCAGTACTTC. Protein product: CASSLAGTSGESYEQYF.

This sequence joins TRBV4-1 and TRBJ1-1, with D uncertain. Germline V gives CDR1 MGHRA, CDR2 YSYEKL. There are 15 residues in the CDR3. The V and J ends lost 1 base and 0 bases respectively, with 9 bases between them. This chain's CDR3 is CASSQAQPLNTEAFF. The CDR3, as DNA: TGCGCCAGCAGCCAAGCTCAGCCACTGAACACTGAAGCTTTCTTT.

This rearrangement joins TRBV5-4 to TRBJ2-7; unclear D gene. The length of the CDR3 is 13 residues. Trimming removed 2 bases from V and 0 bases from J, with 6 bases in between. Germline values: CDR1 SGHNT, CDR2 YYREEE (reference sequence). The CDR3 nucleotides are TGTGCCAGCAGCTTCCCTAGCTCCTACGAGCAGTACTTC. Protein sequence: CASSFPSSYEQYF.

The rearrangement links TRBV15 to TRBJ2-7; a weak D match, TRBD1 (5 bases). With 2 bases removed from V and 0 bases from J, the gap between germline ends came to 14 bases. Germline lookup yields CDR1 LNHNV and CDR2 YYDKDF (reference sequence). The CDR3 covers 16 residues. The CDR3 sequence is CATSRRVRVASYEQYF. The CDR3 DNA reads TGTGCCACCAGCAGAAGGGTCAGGGTCGCCTCCTACGAGCAGTACTTC.

Concerning this clone itself: In the same sample, other DNA sequences code for this CDR3. The chain couples TRBV29-1 to TRBJ1-1; maybe TRBD1 (5 bases). CDR3 length: 13 residues. V dropped 6 bases and J dropped 0 bases, with 11 bases sitting between them. Germline V gene sequence: CDR1 SQVTM, CDR2 ANQGSEA. The CDR3 bases are TGCAGCGTGTCGGGACGGATGAACACTGAAGCTTTCTTT. Its protein product is CSVSGRMNTEAFF.

This clone has only one observation. The V and J genes are TRBV2 and TRBJ2-1; 14 bases line up with TRBD2. The CDR3 extends over 18 amino acids. V gave up 6 bases and J gave up 1 base; unmatched junction bases: 8. Germline assignment: CDR1 SNHLY and CDR2 FYNNEI. CDR3 residues: CASRRLAGGPMSYNEQFF. The CDR3 DNA follows: TGTGCCAGCAGACGACTAGCGGGAGGGCCTATGTCCTACAATGAGCAGTTCTTC. The full variable domain, completed using reference TRBV2 and TRBJ2-1, is EPEVTQTPSHQVTQMGQEVILRCVPISNHLYFYWYRQILGQKVEFLVSFYNNEISEKSEIFDDQFSVERPDGSNFTLKIRSTKLEDSAMYFCASRRLAGGPMSYNEQFFGPGTRLTVL.

The J gene is TRBJ1-1, the V gene TRBV7-8, with D hard to call. The V and J ends lost 1 base and 8 bases respectively, with 14 bases between them. This CDR3 comprises 14 residues. Germline V gene lookup returns CDR1 SGHVS and CDR2 FQNEAQ. The DNA of the CDR3 is TGTGCCAGCAGCTTAGGGGTGAGGGCTTTGGAAGCTTTCTTT. Encoded protein: CASSLGVRALEAFF.

The chain uses TRBV28 and TRBJ1-2; D uncertain. V dropped 4 bases and J dropped 2 bases, with 8 bases sitting between them. The CDR3 runs 13 residues. Germline loops: CDR1 MDHEN, CDR2 SYDVKM. The CDR3 DNA is TGTGCCAGCAGTTACCCAGAAAACTATGGCTACACCTTC. Translated: CASSYPENYGYTF.

This clone has just one count. The chain carries TRBV5-4 and TRBJ2-5; D gene uncertain. CDR1 is SGHNT, CDR2 YYREEE, per germline (reference sequence). The length of the CDR3 is 15 residues. V lost 1 base, J lost 5 bases, and 15 bases lay in between. CDR3 nucleotides: TGTGCCAGCAGCTTGCCGAACGGCCCCGGGGAGACCCAGTACTTC. Residues: CASSLPNGPGETQYF.

The chain recombines TRBV7-9 with TRBJ1-1; weak D call: TRBD1 (5 bases). Germline V gene data show CDR1 as SEHNR and CDR2 as FQNEAQ (reference sequence). This CDR3 has 15 amino acids. Deletions cut 4 bases from V and 2 bases from J, with 14 bases between. Here the CDR3 reads CASSSNPGKNTEAFF. As DNA, the CDR3 is TGTGCCAGCAGCTCCAACCCAGGGAAAAACACTGAAGCTTTCTTT.

The rearrangement uses TRBV19 and TRBJ2-5; 8 nucleotides line up with TRBD1. CDR1 is LNHDA, CDR2 SQIVND, per germline (reference sequence). The CDR3 is 15 amino acids. Germline trimming cut 1 base from V and 5 bases from J; bases unmatched to any gene: 6. The CDR3 DNA sequence: TGTGCCAGTAGTATAGGGGCAGGGGGCATGGAGACCCAGTACTTC. Residues: CASSIGAGGMETQYF.

The chain recombines TRBV5-5 with TRBJ2-5, with 11 nucleotides matching TRBD2. The trim removed 3 bases at V and 1 base at J, leaving 5 bases unmatched. The germline gives CDR1 SGHKS, CDR2 YYEKEE (reference sequence). The CDR3 totals 16 residues. The CDR3 is CASSSLTSGIQETQYF. The DNA of the CDR3 is TGTGCCAGCAGCTCCCTGACTAGCGGGATCCAAGAGACCCAGTACTTC. Together with reference TRBV5-5 and TRBJ2-5, the CDR3 gives the full variable domain: DAGVTQSPTHLIKTRGQQVTLRCSPISGHKSVSWYQQVLGQGPQFIFQYYEKEERGRGNFPDRFSARQFPNYSSELNVNALLLGDSALYLCASSSLTSGIQETQYFGPGTRLLVL.

CDR3 DNA sequence: TGTGCCAGTCGAGAGCGGGAGGTGGTAGATACGCAGTATTTT. This translates into CASREREVVDTQYF. The rearrangement joins TRBV19 to TRBJ2-3; 9 nucleotides agree with TRBD2. The V gene's germline CDR1 is LNHDA and CDR2 SQIVND (reference sequence). V lost 8 bases to trimming and J lost 5 bases; unmatched junction nucleotides: 8. This CDR3 is built from 14 residues. Combining the CDR3 with reference TRBV19 and TRBJ2-3 gives the whole variable domain DGGITQSPKYLFRKEGQNVTLSCEQNLNHDAMYWYRQDPGQGLRLIYYSQIVNDFQKGDIAEGYSVSREKKESFPLTVTSAQKNPTAFYLCASREREVVDTQYFGPGTRLTVL.

This clone was seen once. V is TRBV29-1 and J is TRBJ2-1; 9 nucleotides agree with TRBD2. Germline V gene lookup returns CDR1 SQVTM and CDR2 ANQGSEA. J was trimmed by 8 bases and V by 7 bases; bases with no gene match: 9. The CDR3 spans 13 residues. The CDR3 region has the DNA TGCAGCGCTTCCGGGGCGGGAGGGGATGAGCAGTTCTTC. Amino acid sequence: CSASGAGGDEQFF.

This chain connects TRBV19 to TRBJ2-7; TRBD1 matches at 7 bases. Germline values: CDR1 LNHDA, CDR2 SQIVND (reference sequence). The CDR3 is 18 residues long. The junction had 12 bases not matched to a gene; V was cut back by 1 base and J by 0 bases. Here the CDR3 reads CASSIVGDRRISSYEQYF. The CDR3 region has the DNA TGTGCCAGTAGTATAGTAGGGGACAGAAGGATCAGCTCCTACGAGCAGTACTTC. Based on the CDR3 plus reference TRBV19 and TRBJ2-7, the full variable domain is DGGITQSPKYLFRKEGQNVTLSCEQNLNHDAMYWYRQDPGQGLRLIYYSQIVNDFQKGDIAEGYSVSREKKESFPLTVTSAQKNPTAFYLCASSIVGDRRISSYEQYFGPGTRLTVT.

The chain couples TRBV5-1 to TRBJ1-1; D remains ambiguous. Germline V lookup: CDR1 SGHRS, CDR2 YFSETQ. V lost 0 bases to trimming and J lost 1 base, with 22 bases between them. The CDR3 contains 19 residues. CDR3 in amino acids: CASSLGLFPGGWENTEAFF. CDR3 sequence (DNA): TGCGCCAGCAGCTTGGGATTATTTCCGGGAGGGTGGGAGAACACTGAAGCTTTCTTT. Full variable domain (missing parts from reference TRBV5-1 and TRBJ1-1): KAGVTQTPRYLIKTRGQQVTLSCSPISGHRSVSWYQQTPGQGLQFLFEYFSETQRNKGNFPGRFSGRQFSNSRSEMNVSTLELGDSALYLCASSLGLFPGGWENTEAFFGQGTRLTVV.

This chain links TRBV28 with TRBJ2-6; no definite D call. The CDR3 consists of 18 residues. Germline loops: CDR1 MDHEN, CDR2 SYDVKM. Deletions cut 5 bases from V and 2 bases from J, with 19 bases between. CDR3: CASSGPRVLDAGANVLTF. CDR3 DNA: TGTGCCAGCAGTGGCCCCCGGGTGCTGGATGCTGGGGCCAACGTCCTGACTTTC.

The chain uses TRBV28 and TRBJ2-1; 9 bases align to TRBD2. Germline trimming cut 2 bases from V and 3 bases from J; bases unmatched to any gene: 2. The germline gives CDR1 MDHEN, CDR2 SYDVKM. The CDR3 runs to 15 residues. CDR3 in amino acids: CASSLRLADYNEQFF. The CDR3 DNA reads as TGTGCCAGCAGTTTAAGACTAGCGGACTACAATGAGCAGTTCTTC.

The V and J genes are TRBV2 and TRBJ2-2; 8 bases agree with TRBD2. This CDR3 contains 14 residues. Germline CDR1 reads SNHLY; CDR2 reads FYNNEI. The ends lost 11 bases at V and 3 bases at J; junction bases unmatched: 8. The chain's CDR3 is CAWRGLVDTGELFF. Written as DNA, the CDR3 is TGTGCCTGGAGGGGACTAGTCGACACCGGGGAGCTGTTTTTT.

The rearrangement links TRBV5-1 to TRBJ2-2; the match to TRBD2 covers 10 bases. Germline V gene sequence: CDR1 SGHRS, CDR2 YFSETQ. This CDR3 region has 17 residues. Unmatched junction bases numbered 9, after V lost 3 bases and J lost 4 bases. The CDR3 sequence: CASSYDPSGRFTGELFF. The DNA for the CDR3 is TGCGCCAGCAGCTATGATCCTAGCGGGAGATTCACCGGGGAGCTGTTTTTT.

The chain combines TRBV10-2 with TRBJ2-5; TRBD1 agrees at 8 bases. With 7 bases clipped from V and 13 bases from J, the junction kept 17 bases outside the gene matches. In germline, CDR1 is WSHSY, CDR2 SAAADI. This CDR3 has 14 amino acids. The CDR3 sequence: CASTPEGRGPPRYF. The CDR3 DNA is TGCGCCAGCACCCCAGAGGGCAGGGGGCCGCCGAGGTACTTC.